This entry lists 25 T cell receptor beta chains sequenced from one sample in a study of blood T cell repertoires in COVID-19. Sequencing used immunoSEQ multiplex PCR; TCRdb keeps in-frame clones, though not all of them. The sample comprises about 110,000 clones, around 90% of which are singletons, and over 4% rests with the top ten. The sample consisted of peripheral blood. Every receptor here comes from a woman between 50 and 59 years old with acute or convalescent COVID-19.

V and J are TRBV6-5 and TRBJ2-1; 10 positions agree with TRBD2. Germline CDR1 is MNHEY and CDR2 is SVGAGI. The V segment lost 4 bases and the J segment 9 bases; nucleotides outside the gene matches: 9. The CDR3 has 15 amino acids. For the CDR3, the DNA is TGTGCCAGCAGTTCCCCGGGACTAGCGCAAAGTGAGCAGTTCTTC. Translated: CASSSPGLAQSEQFF.

The chain links TRBV12-3 or TRBV12-4 to TRBJ1-2, with D possibly being TRBD1 (5 bases). Trimming removed 1 base at V and 8 bases at J, with 8 bases between. The CDR3 totals 12 residues. The chain's CDR3 is CASSLEGLGYTF. The CDR3 DNA reads TGTGCCAGCAGTTTAGAGGGGTTAGGCTACACCTTC.

V gene TRBV28 combines with J gene TRBJ1-1; D unresolved. CDR3 length: 15 residues. Trimming removed 0 bases at V and 2 bases at J, with 10 bases between. The germline V gene has CDR1 MDHEN and CDR2 SYDVKM. CDR3 loop: CASSLWAGENTEAFF. CDR3 in DNA: TGTGCCAGCAGTTTATGGGCGGGCGAAAACACTGAAGCTTTCTTT.

The chain joins TRBV5-5 to TRBJ1-1; no firm D call. V was cut by 5 bases and J by 2 bases, with 13 bases left in between. This CDR3 has 14 amino acids. Per the germline V gene, CDR1 is SGHKS and CDR2 is YYEKEE (reference sequence). The CDR3 sequence: CASRYRRVNTEAFF. CDR3 coding DNA: TGTGCCAGCAGATATCGACGGGTAAACACTGAAGCTTTCTTT.

The chain couples TRBV10-3 to TRBJ1-5; TRBD1 agrees at 8 bases. Per germline, CDR1 ENHRY and CDR2 SYGVKD. J gave up 7 bases and V 5 bases, and 7 bases lay outside the gene matches. The CDR3 loop spans 14 amino acids. CDR3 amino acids: CAISKTGDDQPQHF. The CDR3 region has the DNA TGTGCCATCAGTAAGACAGGGGATGACCAGCCCCAGCATTTT.

The rearrangement joins TRBV6-4 to TRBJ2-1, with TRBD2 matching 11 bases. The CDR3 is 15 residues long. The germline V gene encodes CDR1 MRHNA and CDR2 SNTAGT. V was pared by 3 bases and J by 9 bases, with 7 bases of the junction left unmatched. The CDR3 sequence is CASSETSGIFGEQFF. The DNA for the CDR3 is TGTGCCAGCAGTGAGACTAGCGGGATATTCGGTGAGCAGTTCTTC.

This chain joins TRBV15 and TRBJ1-2, with 10 positions matching TRBD1. This CDR3 has 17 residues. Germline trimming cut 3 bases from V and 6 bases from J; bases unmatched to any gene: 13. CDR1 and CDR2 from the germline V gene are LNHNV and YYDKDF (reference sequence). This CDR3 is CATSRSGDRGRWDGYTF. The CDR3 bases are TGTGCCACCAGCAGGAGCGGTGACAGGGGGCGCTGGGATGGCTACACCTTC.

The chain recombines TRBV7-3 with TRBJ2-5, with D possibly being TRBD1 (6 bases). Germline CDR1 reads SGHTA; CDR2 reads FQGTGA. V dropped 4 bases and J dropped 3 bases, with 12 bases sitting between them. The CDR3 sequence is 14 residues long. For the CDR3, the DNA is TGTGCCAGCAGCTCCCGAGGGGGAAAAGAGACCCAGTACTTC. Translated: CASSSRGGKETQYF.

The chain joins TRBV9 to TRBJ2-6; tentatively, D is TRBD2 (5 bases). V lost 0 bases and J lost 4, with 14 bases in between. Germline CDR1 and CDR2: SGDLS and YYNGEE. The CDR3 runs to 17 residues. CDR3 residues: CASSVERERSGANVLTF. The CDR3, as DNA: TGTGCCAGCAGCGTAGAGAGGGAGAGATCCGGGGCCAACGTCCTGACTTTC.

This clone is a singleton in its sample. The chain couples TRBV5-1 to TRBJ1-4; D perhaps matches TRBD1 (5 bases). CDR1 is SGHRS and CDR2 is YFSETQ in the germline V gene. Trimming took 1 base from V and 7 from J, leaving 14 bases between them. This CDR3 spans 15 amino acids. The CDR3 coding sequence is TGCGCCAGCAGCTTGTTCGGGGGAGAAGGTGAAAAACTGTTTTTT. This gives the protein CASSLFGGEGEKLFF.

The chain is built from TRBV7-2 and TRBJ2-2; 8 bases line up with TRBD2. V lost 0 bases to trimming and J lost 1 base; unmatched junction nucleotides: 1. Germline CDR1 SGHTA, CDR2 FQGNSA. The CDR3 consists of 16 residues. This CDR3 reads CASSLAGGVNTGELFF. The CDR3 region has the DNA TGTGCCAGCAGCTTAGCCGGGGGGGTGAACACCGGGGAGCTGTTTTTT.

J is TRBJ1-4 and V is TRBV7-2; 7 bases fit TRBD1. V trimming: 5 bases; J trimming: 0 bases; junction bases outside the gene matches: 3. Germline loops: CDR1 SGHTA, CDR2 FQGNSA. CDR3 length: 15 amino acids. The CDR3 here is CASSPQGATNEKLFF. For the CDR3, the DNA is TGTGCCAGCAGCCCTCAGGGGGCAACTAATGAAAAACTGTTTTTT.

In this sample, this clone turned up once. The chain couples TRBV28 to TRBJ2-7; 7 bases line up with TRBD1. The CDR3 runs 16 residues. After removal of 5 bases from V and 4 bases from J, the junction contained 14 bases not matched to a gene. In germline, CDR1 is MDHEN, CDR2 SYDVKM. The chain's CDR3 is CASSPRGRGPSYEQYF. CDR3 coding DNA: TGTGCCAGCAGTCCCAGGGGTAGGGGGCCGTCGTACGAGCAGTACTTC.

The chain employs TRBV25-1 and TRBJ2-1; 9 bases agree with TRBD2. Trimming at V came to 3 bases and at J to 4 bases, leaving 4 bases not matched to a gene. Germline V CDR1 and CDR2: MGHDK, SYGVNS. The length of the CDR3 is 15 residues. The CDR3 sequence: CASSEVAGAYNEQFF. The CDR3 bases are TGTGCCAGCAGTGAGGTAGCGGGGGCTTACAATGAGCAGTTCTTC.

Only one count was recorded for this clone. The chain links TRBV20-1 to TRBJ1-2; a weak D match, TRBD1 (6 bases). This CDR3 is built from 11 residues. Trimming took 3 bases from V and 8 from J, leaving 10 bases between them. Germline loops: CDR1 DFQATT, CDR2 SNEGSKA (reference sequence). The CDR3 DNA sequence: TGCAGTGCTAGTGGCGGGGGCGGCTACACCTTC. Translating it yields CSASGGGGYTF.

This chain uses TRBV28 with TRBJ2-3; 10 positions agree with TRBD1. Germline V lookup: CDR1 MDHEN, CDR2 SYDVKM. The CDR3 is made up of 16 amino acids. V gave up 5 bases and J gave up 2 bases; unmatched junction bases: 7. This CDR3 reads CASSPSDRGLTDTQYF. CDR3 DNA sequence: TGTGCCAGCAGTCCCTCTGACAGGGGGCTCACAGATACGCAGTATTTT.

The chain links TRBV3-1 (or the pseudogene TRBV3-2) to TRBJ2-7; 8 nucleotides line up with TRBD1. There are 14 residues in the CDR3. V trimming: 4 bases; J trimming: 3 bases; junction bases outside the gene matches: 5. In germline, CDR1 is LGHDT, CDR2 YNNKEL (reference sequence). The CDR3 loop is CASSRVTGDYEQYF. CDR3 nucleotides: TGTGCCAGCAGCCGTGTGACAGGGGACTACGAGCAGTACTTC.

The chain is built from TRBV24-1 and TRBJ2-2, with TRBD2 matching over 7 bases. The junction had 10 bases not matched to a gene; V was cut back by 8 bases and J by 8 bases. This CDR3 spans 14 amino acids. Germline assignment: CDR1 KGHDR and CDR2 SFDVKD. The CDR3 DNA sequence: TGTGCCACCACCACCGGGGGGTACGATGGGGAGCTGTTTTTT. Its protein is CATTTGGYDGELFF.

V is TRBV4-1 and J is TRBJ2-1; TRBD1 matches 7 bases. Per germline, CDR1 MGHRA and CDR2 YSYEKL. The length of the CDR3 is 16 residues. The V segment lost 2 bases and the J segment 5 bases; nucleotides outside the gene matches: 9. CDR3 bases: TGCGCCAGCAGCCAATCCTTGGACAGGAGGAACAATGAGCAGTTCTTC. Translating it yields CASSQSLDRRNNEQFF.

CDR3 residues: CASTDSAYEQYF. In DNA, the CDR3 is TGTGCCAGCACCGACAGTGCCTACGAGCAGTACTTC. This sequence joins TRBV28 and TRBJ2-7, with D possibly matching TRBD1 (5 bases). V lost 7 bases, J lost 2 bases, and 9 bases lay in between. Germline V gene data show CDR1 as MDHEN and CDR2 as SYDVKM. This CDR3 has 12 amino acids.

The chain couples TRBV25-1 to TRBJ1-2; no definite D call. Germline CDR1 reads MGHDK; CDR2 reads SYGVNS. The CDR3 consists of 14 residues. V shed 5 bases and J shed 2 bases, with 12 bases lying between them. CDR3 coding DNA: TGTGCCAGCAGTCCCTCCTCTAACAACTATGGCTACACCTTC. Its protein is CASSPSSNNYGYTF.

This chain links TRBV9 with TRBJ2-5; 8 positions match TRBD2. This CDR3 spans 14 amino acids. Germline loops: CDR1 SGDLS, CDR2 YYNGEE. Trimming took 4 bases from V and 5 from J; bases not matched to a gene: 7. This CDR3 reads CASSPQRERETQYF. In DNA form, the CDR3 reads TGTGCCAGCAGCCCCCAGCGGGAGCGGGAGACCCAGTACTTC.

The J gene is TRBJ2-1, the V gene TRBV5-1; D is uncertain. The germline gives CDR1 SGHRS, CDR2 YFSETQ. The V gene lost 2 bases and the J gene lost 5 bases, with 11 bases spanning the gap. CDR3 length: 14 residues. The CDR3 is CASSLRQVNNEQFF. In DNA form, the CDR3 reads TGCGCCAGCAGCTTAAGGCAGGTTAACAATGAGCAGTTCTTC.

V is TRBV4-1 and J is TRBJ2-3, with D unresolved. Trimming pared 2 bases from V and 1 base from J, leaving 13 bases between. CDR1 is MGHRA, CDR2 YSYEKL, per germline. The length of the CDR3 is 16 residues. The CDR3 DNA is TGCGCCAGCAGCCAATCGCCGAGCTCGGGCACAGATACGCAGTATTTT. Its translation is CASSQSPSSGTDTQYF.

This clone was detected a few times. This rearrangement joins TRBV7-8 to TRBJ1-1, with TRBD1 as a possible D gene (6 bases). With 3 bases removed from V and 1 base from J, the gap between germline ends came to 15 bases. The CDR3 has 16 residues. Germline V CDR1 and CDR2: SGHVS, FQNEAQ. Here the CDR3 DNA reads TGTGCCAGCAGCTTCGGCCAGGGGTTGGGGAACACTGAAGCTTTCTTT. The encoded protein is CASSFGQGLGNTEAFF.